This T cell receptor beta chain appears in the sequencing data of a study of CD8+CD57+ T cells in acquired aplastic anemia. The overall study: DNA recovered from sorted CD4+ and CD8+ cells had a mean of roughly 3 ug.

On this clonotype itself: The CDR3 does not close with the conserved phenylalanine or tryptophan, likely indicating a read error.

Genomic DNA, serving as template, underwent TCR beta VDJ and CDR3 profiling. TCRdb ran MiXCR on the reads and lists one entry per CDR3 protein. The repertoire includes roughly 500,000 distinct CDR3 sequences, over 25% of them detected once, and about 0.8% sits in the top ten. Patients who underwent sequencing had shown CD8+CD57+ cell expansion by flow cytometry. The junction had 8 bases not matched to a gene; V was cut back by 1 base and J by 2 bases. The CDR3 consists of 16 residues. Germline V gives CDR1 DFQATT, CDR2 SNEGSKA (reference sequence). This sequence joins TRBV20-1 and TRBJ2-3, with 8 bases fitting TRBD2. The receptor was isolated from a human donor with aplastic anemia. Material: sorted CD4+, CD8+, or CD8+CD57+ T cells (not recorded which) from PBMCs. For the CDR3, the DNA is TGCAGTGCTAGAGTGTTACTAGCGGTCACCACAGATACGCAGTATCTT. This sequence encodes CSARVLLAVTTDTQYL.